The 29 T cell receptor beta chains below come from one sample, sequenced in a study of blood T cell repertoires in COVID-19. Data came from immunoSEQ multiplex PCR; TCRdb stores just in-frame clones and leaves some out. There are some 77,000 clones in the sample; over 80% occur only once, and 1.8% lies in the top ten. Sequencing was carried out using peripheral blood. The receptor source for this set is a woman aged 60 to 75 with acute or convalescent COVID-19.

The chain carries TRBV7-2 and TRBJ2-7; 13 nucleotides line up with TRBD2. Germline values: CDR1 SGHTA, CDR2 FQGNSA. The CDR3 contains 14 residues. With V trimmed by 4 bases and J by 6 bases, 3 bases remained unmatched. The CDR3, as DNA: TGTGCCAGCAGCTCCGGACTAGCGGGAGTCGAGCAGTACTTC. Protein sequence: CASSSGLAGVEQYF.

This chain joins TRBV19 and TRBJ2-3, with 9 bases aligning to TRBD2. This CDR3 has 13 residues. The V and J ends lost 9 bases and 1 base, in that order; junction bases with no gene match: 2. CDR1 is LNHDA and CDR2 is SQIVND in the germline V gene (reference sequence). Here the CDR3 DNA reads TGTGCCAGCCGACTAGCGGGCACAGATACGCAGTATTTT. Protein product: CASRLAGTDTQYF.

The rearrangement uses TRBV28 and TRBJ1-1; 7 bases fit TRBD1. Germline V gives CDR1 MDHEN, CDR2 SYDVKM. The CDR3 length is 16 residues. Losses at the gene ends were 6 bases for V and 1 base for J; bases not matched to a gene: 11. The CDR3 sequence is CASSPGRQGRNTEAFF. The CDR3, as DNA: TGTGCCAGCAGCCCAGGTAGACAGGGAAGGAACACTGAAGCTTTCTTT.

This rearrangement joins TRBV2 to TRBJ1-3; D remains unclear. This CDR3 has 15 residues. Germline CDR1 is SNHLY and CDR2 is FYNNEI. V shed 4 bases and J shed 7 bases, with 17 bases lying between them. The CDR3 DNA reads TGTGCCAGCAGTGTAGGGAGCGGAGGAGTGAACACCATATATTTT. Encoded protein: CASSVGSGGVNTIYF. Looking up the rest from reference TRBV2 and TRBJ1-3 gives the full variable domain: EPEVTQTPSHQVTQMGQEVILRCVPISNHLYFYWYRQILGQKVEFLVSFYNNEISEKSEIFDDQFSVERPDGSNFTLKIRSTKLEDSAMYFCASSVGSGGVNTIYFGEGSWLTVV.

The chain combines TRBV5-6 with TRBJ2-1; 9 positions agree with TRBD2. The V and J ends lost 5 bases and 5 bases, in that order; junction bases with no gene match: 5. Per the germline V gene, CDR1 is SGHDT and CDR2 is YYEEEE. The CDR3 runs 14 residues. The CDR3 region has the DNA TGTGCCAGCAGTCGATCTAGCGGGGACAATGAGCAGTTCTTC. Translating gives CASSRSSGDNEQFF.

V usage is TRBV11-1 and J usage is TRBJ2-5, with D perhaps matching TRBD1 (6 bases). Trimming took 0 bases from V and 5 from J, leaving 10 bases between them. Germline V gives CDR1 SGHAT, CDR2 FQDESV (reference sequence). This CDR3 comprises 14 residues. This CDR3 is CASSLARGSETQYF. For the CDR3, the DNA is TGTGCCAGCAGCTTAGCCAGGGGTTCGGAGACCCAGTACTTC.

J is TRBJ1-5 and V is TRBV12-2; the table's D call, TRBD1, has no DNA check behind it. TRBV12-2 is a pseudogene locus. The CDR3 runs to 18 residues. The CDR3 coding sequence is TGTGCAAGTCCCCTGTCGACGACAGGGCATTTAGGCAATCAGCCCCAGCATTTT. This codes for CASPLSTTGHLGNQPQHF.

The chain has TRBV28 and TRBJ1-2, with 9 bases lining up with TRBD1. The CDR3 has 13 amino acids. J lost 5 bases, V lost 6 bases, and 4 bases had no gene match. CDR1 is MDHEN, CDR2 SYDVKM, per germline. In nucleotides, the CDR3 is TGTGCCAGCAGGGGGGACAGGGCGTATGGCTACACCTTC. As protein: CASRGDRAYGYTF.

This chain connects TRBV25-1 to TRBJ2-5; a weak D match, TRBD1 (6 bases). The V and J ends lost 5 bases and 4 bases respectively, with 20 bases between them. CDR1 MGHDK and CDR2 SYGVNS come from the germline V gene. The CDR3 has 16 amino acids. CDR3 DNA sequence: TGTGCCAGCAGTATACAGGGAAAACTGGGTGCAGAGACCCAGTACTTC. Amino acids: CASSIQGKLGAETQYF.

The rearrangement joins TRBV2 to TRBJ2-1; 9 bases are shared with TRBD2. The germline V gene encodes CDR1 SNHLY and CDR2 FYNNEI. The length of the CDR3 is 15 residues. V was pared by 3 bases and J by 6 bases, with 6 bases of the junction left unmatched. As DNA, the CDR3 is TGTGCCAGCAGTGATAGTGCGGGGGGGCTCAATGAGCAGTTCTTC. Protein sequence: CASSDSAGGLNEQFF.

The chain links TRBV7-3 to TRBJ2-6; TRBD2 might be the D (5 bases). This CDR3 is built from 15 residues. V was pared by 3 bases and J by 2 bases, with 8 bases between. Per the germline V gene, CDR1 is SGHTA and CDR2 is FQGTGA. In DNA form, the CDR3 reads TGTGCCAGCAGCTTGCTCGGGACTGGGGCCAACGTCCTGACTTTC. It encodes CASSLLGTGANVLTF.

The chain carries TRBV6-1 and TRBJ1-5; TRBD1 aligns across 7 bases. V trimming: 3 bases; J trimming: 6 bases; junction bases outside the gene matches: 8. There are 15 residues in the CDR3. From germline, CDR1 is MNHNS and CDR2 SASEGT. DNA for the CDR3: TGTGCCAGCAGTGAGACAGGGACGGGAACTCAGCCCCAGCATTTT. Protein: CASSETGTGTQPQHF.

The V call is TRBV10-2, the J call TRBJ1-6, with D possibly TRBD1 on 5 matching bases. The V gene's germline CDR1 is WSHSY and CDR2 SAAADI. This CDR3 region has 15 residues. V dropped 3 bases and J dropped 0 bases, with 6 bases sitting between them. In DNA form, the CDR3 reads TGCGCCAGCAGTGACAGGGACTCCTATAATTCACCCCTCCACTTT. Its protein product is CASSDRDSYNSPLHF.

Only a few counts were recorded for this clone. The CDR3 DNA reads TGTGCCAGCAGTATAGAGGGATATGGCTACACCTTC. Its translation is CASSIEGYGYTF. The chain employs TRBV28 and TRBJ1-2; D remains unclear. The CDR3 spans 12 residues. The V gene's germline CDR1 is MDHEN and CDR2 SYDVKM. V was pared by 5 bases and J by 5 bases, with 9 bases between.

This clone was seen a single time. The V gene is TRBV6-5, the J gene TRBJ1-6, with TRBD1 as a possible D gene (6 bases). The CDR3 sequence is 13 residues long. CDR1 and CDR2 (germline): MNHEY, SVGAGI. V lost 5 bases and J lost 6, with 8 bases in between. CDR3: CASSQGINSPLHF. CDR3 DNA: TGTGCCAGCAGTCAGGGGATTAATTCACCCCTCCACTTT.

This chain joins TRBV28 and TRBJ1-3, with TRBD1 matching 7 bases. Trimming cost V 6 bases and J 5 bases; bases outside gene matches: 4. Germline assignment: CDR1 MDHEN and CDR2 SYDVKM. This CDR3 has 13 residues. CDR3 amino acids: CASSRGSRNTIYF. DNA for the CDR3: TGTGCCAGCAGCAGGGGGAGTAGAAACACCATATATTTT. The variable domain in full, with the rest retrieved from reference TRBV28 and TRBJ1-3, is DVKVTQSSRYLVKRTGEKVFLECVQDMDHENMFWYRQDPGLGLRLIYFSYDVKMKEKGDIPEGYSVSREKKERFSLILESASTNQTSMYLCASSRGSRNTIYFGEGSWLTVV.

The V gene is TRBV5-1, the J gene TRBJ1-1, with 9 bases matching TRBD1. The CDR3 is made up of 17 amino acids. Germline V gene data show CDR1 as SGHRS and CDR2 as YFSETQ. Trimming removed 1 base from V and 0 bases from J; junction bases left unmatched: 7. This chain's CDR3 is CASSLSPTGGMNTEAFF. The CDR3 DNA follows: TGCGCCAGCAGCTTGTCCCCCACAGGGGGCATGAACACTGAAGCTTTCTTT. Looking up the rest from reference TRBV5-1 and TRBJ1-1 gives the full variable domain: KAGVTQTPRYLIKTRGQQVTLSCSPISGHRSVSWYQQTPGQGLQFLFEYFSETQRNKGNFPGRFSGRQFSNSRSEMNVSTLELGDSALYLCASSLSPTGGMNTEAFFGQGTRLTVV.

The rearrangement joins TRBV6-2 or TRBV6-3 to TRBJ2-1, with TRBD2 as a possible D gene (7 bases). Germline loops: CDR1 MNHEY, CDR2 SVGEGT. Trimming left V 6 bases short and J 8 bases short, with 20 bases between. CDR3 length: 15 residues. CDR3 amino acids: CASSHRGGRAHEQFF. CDR3 bases: TGTGCCAGCAGCCATCGAGGGGGGAGGGCCCATGAGCAGTTCTTC.

The J gene is TRBJ2-2, the V gene TRBV3-1 (or the pseudogene TRBV3-2); the D gene is possibly TRBD1 (5 bases). The CDR3 spans 14 residues. The germline V gene has CDR1 LGHDT and CDR2 YNNKEL (reference sequence). Deletions cut 3 bases from V and 4 bases from J, with 9 bases between. The CDR3 here is CASSQRQSTGELFF. The CDR3 DNA sequence: TGTGCCAGCAGCCAGAGACAGTCCACCGGGGAGCTGTTTTTT.

The rearrangement joins TRBV7-2 to TRBJ2-2; TRBD2 might be the D (5 bases). V was shortened by 1 base and J by 2 bases, with 11 bases between the two germline ends. There are 16 residues in the CDR3. In germline, CDR1 is SGHTA, CDR2 FQGNSA. CDR3 bases: TGTGCCAGCAGCTTAGTTGGTGGGAGAAACACCGGGGAGCTGTTTTTT. Translating gives CASSLVGGRNTGELFF.

The gene calls are TRBV3-1 (or the pseudogene TRBV3-2) and TRBJ1-3; 7 bases match TRBD1. Trimming removed 2 bases from V and 4 bases from J; junction bases left unmatched: 8. Germline CDR1 LGHDT, CDR2 YNNKEL (reference sequence). The CDR3 is 16 amino acids. CDR3 loop: CASSQRTDRVGNTIYF. The DNA for the CDR3 is TGTGCCAGCAGCCAACGCACCGACAGGGTAGGAAACACCATATATTTT.

Concerning this clone: The same CDR3 is also encoded by other DNA sequences in this sample. V and J are TRBV18 and TRBJ1-1; TRBD1 is a possible D gene (5 bases). Germline V gene data show CDR1 as KGHSH and CDR2 as LQKENI. The V end lost 3 bases, the J end lost 3 bases, and 8 bases lay between the germline ends. This CDR3 is built from 13 residues. The CDR3 region has the DNA TGTGCCAGCTCACCGGGAGGGGACACTGAAGCTTTCTTT. Translating gives CASSPGGDTEAFF.

DNA of the CDR3: TGTGCCACCAGTGATCCTGGGAGGCCTGAAGCTTTCTTT. This encodes CATSDPGRPEAFF. The chain has TRBV24-1 and TRBJ1-1; D uncertain. Trimming pared 3 bases from V and 6 bases from J, leaving 10 bases between. Germline lookup yields CDR1 KGHDR and CDR2 SFDVKD. CDR3 length: 13 amino acids.

This chain links TRBV7-2 with TRBJ1-2; TRBD1 agrees at 8 bases. The V segment lost 1 base and the J segment 5 bases; nucleotides outside the gene matches: 6. Germline V CDR1 and CDR2: SGHTA, FQGNSA. This CDR3 has 15 amino acids. The CDR3: CASSLGGQVEYGYTF. DNA of the CDR3: TGTGCCAGCAGCTTAGGGGGACAGGTGGAGTATGGCTACACCTTC. The variable domain in full, completed from reference TRBV7-2 and TRBJ1-2, reads GAGVSQSPSNKVTEKGKDVELRCDPISGHTALYWYRQSLGQGLEFLIYFQGNSAPDKSGLPSDRFSAERTGGSVSTLTIQRTQQEDSAVYLCASSLGGQVEYGYTFGSGTRLTVV.

V is TRBV7-6 and J is TRBJ1-6; D is possibly TRBD1 (5 bases). Trimming pared 5 bases from V and 14 bases from J, leaving 16 bases between. CDR3 length: 13 amino acids. Germline loops: CDR1 SGHVS, CDR2 FNYEAQ. The DNA for the CDR3 is TGTGCCAGCAGCCCCGAGCAGGGTTCCACCCTCCACTTT. This encodes CASSPEQGSTLHF. The complete variable domain, with remaining parts taken from reference TRBV7-6 and TRBJ1-6, reads GAGVSQSPRYKVTKRGQDVALRCDPISGHVSLYWYRQALGQGPEFLTYFNYEAQQDKSGLPNDRFSAERPEGSISTLTIQRTEQRDSAMYRCASSPEQGSTLHFGNGTRLTVT.

This clone has only one observation. This chain uses TRBV6-2 or TRBV6-3 with TRBJ2-3; 7 bases align to TRBD1. V trimming: 5 bases; J trimming: 1 base; junction bases outside the gene matches: 9. Germline CDR1 and CDR2: MNHEY and SVGEGT. CDR3 length: 16 residues. The CDR3 sequence is CASSTPRTGRTDTQYF. CDR3 nucleotides: TGTGCCAGCAGTACCCCTAGGACAGGACGCACAGATACGCAGTATTTT.

The rearrangement joins TRBV6-5 to TRBJ2-5, with D perhaps matching TRBD1 (6 bases). The CDR3 consists of 13 residues. V was shortened by 4 bases and J by 7 bases, with 13 bases between the two germline ends. Germline V lookup: CDR1 MNHEY, CDR2 SVGAGI. The CDR3 loop is CASSSQGFGTQYF. The DNA for the CDR3 is TGTGCCAGCAGTTCTCAGGGGTTTGGGACCCAGTACTTC.

This clone has just a few counts. The CDR3 region has the DNA TGTGCCAGCAGTTTCGGACAGTTTAGCACTGAAGCTTTCTTT. Protein: CASSFGQFSTEAFF. This chain links TRBV6-5 with TRBJ1-1; D perhaps matches TRBD1 (6 bases). Trimming left V 4 bases short and J 4 bases short, with 13 bases between. Looked up from germline, CDR1 is MNHEY and CDR2 is SVGAGI. The CDR3 length is 14 residues.

J is TRBJ1-2 and V is TRBV7-2; no clear D. The germline V gene encodes CDR1 SGHTA and CDR2 FQGNSA. With 5 bases removed from V and 7 bases from J, the gap between germline ends came to 11 bases. This CDR3 has 12 residues. In DNA form, the CDR3 reads TGTGCCAGCAGCCCGGTTGCGGCTGGCTACACCTTC. Its translation is CASSPVAAGYTF.